These T cell receptor beta chains were read from a single sample in a study of blood T cell repertoires in COVID-19. TCRdb's copy holds only in-frame clones and misses some; the assay was immunoSEQ multiplex PCR. This sample has a few hundred thousand clones, with approximately 86% found just once. The specimen was peripheral blood. The receptors were sampled from a man younger than 35 with active or convalescent COVID-19. Each CDR3 is given with its conserved first and last residue. A D gene is named only where the DNA matches it firmly. Rows give clone size only sometimes, using once, few, many, or a class for an expanded clone.

d_gene,j_gene,v_gene,abundance,CDR3aa,CDR3nt
TRBD2,TRBJ2-2,TRBV25-1,NA,CASSGERGARIGELFF,TGTGCCAGCAGTGGTGAGCGGGGGGCCCGTATCGGGGAGCTGTTTTTT
NA,TRBJ2-3,TRBV9,NA,CASSVVGDYSTDTQYF,TGTGCCAGCAGCGTAGTTGGCGACTATAGCACAGATACGCAGTATTTT
NA,TRBJ1-1,TRBV18,NA,CASSQDSKNTEAFF,TGTGCCAGCTCTCAGGACAGTAAGAACACTGAAGCTTTCTTT
NA,TRBJ2-3,TRBV11-3,NA,CASSSLVDTQYF,TGTGCCAGCAGTTCGCTAGTGGATACGCAGTATTTT
TRBD2,TRBJ2-1,TRBV11-2,NA,CASRSGGGYNEQFF,TGTGCCAGCAGAAGTGGCGGGGGGTACAATGAGCAGTTCTTC
TRBD2,TRBJ2-3,TRBV6-4,NA,CASSDGGTSDTQYF,TGTGCCAGCAGTGATGGGGGGACTAGTGATACGCAGTATTTT
NA,TRBJ1-5,TRBV10-2,NA,CASSDESSNQPQHF,TGCGCCAGCAGTGACGAGAGTAGCAATCAGCCCCAGCATTTT
NA,TRBJ2-3,TRBV27,NA,CASPLGDWADTQYF,TGTGCCAGCCCCTTGGGGGACTGGGCGGATACGCAGTATTTT
TRBD1,TRBJ1-2,TRBV24-1,NA,CATSSGTGYGYTF,TGTGCCACCAGCTCCGGGACAGGCTATGGCTACACCTTC
TRBD2,TRBJ2-5,TRBV7-9,NA,CASSLAPGLAGGHIQYF,TGTGCCAGCAGCTTAGCTCCGGGACTAGCGGGGGGGCACATACAGTACTTC
TRBD1,TRBJ1-2,TRBV6-5,NA,CASVGQVNYGYTF,TGTGCCAGCGTGGGACAGGTGAACTATGGCTACACCTTC
NA,TRBJ2-7,TRBV4-1,NA,CASSQTVVSYEQYF,TGCGCCAGCAGCCAAACGGTCGTCTCCTACGAGCAGTACTTC
NA,TRBJ2-2,TRBV1,few,CTSSQERSGQAGELFF,TGCACCAGCAGCCAAGAAAGGTCGGGACAAGCCGGGGAGCTGTTTTTT
TRBD1,TRBJ2-1,TRBV9,NA,CASSVGTGGVQDEQFF,TGTGCCAGCAGCGTTGGGACAGGGGGAGTCCAAGATGAGCAGTTCTTC
TRBD2,TRBJ2-1,TRBV11-3,NA,CASSLDRALAAYVDEQFF,TGTGCCAGCAGCTTAGATCGAGCACTAGCGGCATATGTGGATGAGCAGTTCTTC
TRBD2,TRBJ2-7,TRBV6-5,once,CASSPGLAGDPARRF,TGTGCCAGCAGTCCTGGACTAGCGGGAGATCCGGCGCGGAGATTC
NA,TRBJ2-7,TRBV10-3,NA,CAISPGLSSYEQYF,TGTGCCATCAGCCCGGGACTGAGCTCCTACGAGCAGTACTTC
NA,TRBJ2-2,TRBV19,NA,CASSIAVHTGELFF,TGTGCCAGTAGTATAGCGGTCCACACCGGGGAGCTGTTTTTT
NA,TRBJ2-2,TRBV10-3,NA,CAIGGGTGELFF,TGTGCCATCGGGGGCGGTACCGGGGAGCTGTTTTTT
TRBD2,TRBJ2-1,TRBV4-3,once,CASSQAAGAYNEQFF,TGCGCCAGCAGCCAAGCCGCGGGGGCCTACAATGAGCAGTTCTTC
NA,TRBJ2-7,TRBV6-5,NA,CASGRAFFREQYF,TGTGCCAGCGGGAGAGCGTTCTTCCGCGAGCAGTACTTC
NA,TRBJ2-1,TRBV29-1,once,CSVELALKGLGEQFF,TGCAGCGTAGAACTAGCCCTAAAAGGGTTAGGAGAGCAGTTCTTC
NA,TRBJ1-5,TRBV12-3/TRBV12-4,few,CASCFSRNQPQHF,TGTGCCAGCTGCTTCTCCAGGAATCAGCCCCAGCATTTT
NA,TRBJ2-7,TRBV7-9,once,CASSYKPYEQYF,TGTGCCAGCAGCTACAAACCCTACGAGCAGTACTTC
NA,TRBJ1-2,TRBV2,NA,CASSVGPQVDYTF,TGTGCCAGCAGTGTTGGGCCCCAGGTTGACTACACCTTC
TRBD1,TRBJ2-7,TRBV29-1,NA,CSVSGQLSQLSYEQYF,TGCAGCGTTTCGGGACAGCTCTCACAACTTTCCTACGAGCAGTACTTC
TRBD1,TRBJ2-3,TRBV12-3/TRBV12-4,few,CASSRGRTQYF,TGTGCCAGCAGCAGGGGGCGTACGCAGTATTTT
NA,TRBJ1-5,TRBV2,few,CASSQDRGNQPQHF,TGTGCCAGCAGTCAGGATAGAGGCAATCAGCCCCAGCATTTT
NA,TRBJ2-7,TRBV30,NA,CAWSVTSYEQYF,TGTGCCTGGAGTGTTACTTCCTACGAGCAGTACTTC
TRBD1,TRBJ1-5,TRBV18,NA,CASSPASRQGANQPQHF,TGTGCCAGCTCCCCAGCGTCGAGACAGGGGGCTAATCAGCCCCAGCATTTT
TRBD1,TRBJ1-6,TRBV10-3,NA,CAISDFRDRDSLDSPLHF,TGTGCCATCAGTGACTTCCGGGACAGGGATTCTCTGGATTCACCCCTCCACTTT
TRBD1,TRBJ1-4,TRBV5-1,NA,CASSREPGQISEKLFF,TGCGCCAGCAGCCGAGAGCCGGGACAGATCTCTGAAAAACTGTTTTTT
TRBD1,TRBJ2-3,TRBV10-1,NA,CAGSAGTADTDTQYF,TGCGCCGGCAGTGCTGGGACAGCGGACACAGATACGCAGTATTTT
NA,TRBJ1-2,TRBV28,NA,CASSPPGRVDGYTF,TGTGCCAGCAGCCCCCCGGGGAGGGTCGATGGCTACACCTTC
NA,TRBJ1-4,TRBV2,NA,CASSETDQLVNEKLFF,TGTGCCAGCAGTGAAACCGATCAGTTGGTCAATGAAAAACTGTTTTTT
NA,TRBJ1-6,TRBV28,NA,CASSTQTRWKSPLHF,TGTGCCAGCAGTACTCAGACACGTTGGAAATCACCCCTCCACTTT
NA,TRBJ2-3,TRBV28,NA,CASSSALGLGGTDTQYF,TGTGCCAGCAGTTCGGCCCTAGGCCTAGGGGGCACAGATACGCAGTATTTT
NA,TRBJ2-5,TRBV7-8,NA,CASTERTGRKETQYF,TGTGCCAGCACCGAGCGGACTGGAAGGAAAGAGACCCAGTACTTC
NA,TRBJ2-5,TRBV7-6,NA,CASSSRSGTETQYF,TGTGCCAGCAGCTCCCGGAGTGGTACGGAGACCCAGTACTTC
NA,TRBJ1-1,TRBV10-3,NA,CAIKAIGDTEAFF,TGTGCCATCAAGGCGATCGGGGACACTGAAGCTTTCTTT
NA,TRBJ2-2,TRBV27,NA,CASKEWGGNTGELFF,TGTGCCAGCAAGGAATGGGGAGGTAACACCGGGGAGCTGTTTTTT
TRBD2,TRBJ2-2,TRBV2,once,CASSEELAGVGNTGELFF,TGTGCCAGCAGTGAAGAACTAGCGGGGGTGGGGAACACCGGGGAGCTGTTTTTT
TRBD2,TRBJ2-5,TRBV6-5,NA,CASGRREGGGQYF,TGTGCCAGCGGCCGCAGGGAGGGAGGTGGCCAGTACTTC
NA,TRBJ1-1,TRBV6-5,NA,CAAGQGTEAFF,TGTGCCGCGGGGCAGGGCACTGAAGCTTTCTTT
NA,TRBJ2-3,TRBV5-4,NA,CASSLGRAATDTQYF,TGTGCCAGCAGCTTGGGGCGGGCCGCCACAGATACGCAGTATTTT
NA,TRBJ2-1,TRBV19,NA,CASSITGSPYNEQFF,TGTGCCAGTAGTATTACCGGGTCCCCCTACAATGAGCAGTTCTTC
NA,TRBJ2-5,TRBV4-2,NA,CASSPLAGALQETQYF,TGTGCCAGCAGCCCTCTGGCGGGGGCCCTACAAGAGACCCAGTACTTC